One sample yielded the 6 T cell receptor beta chains listed below, sequenced in a study of regulatory T cells in long-lasting Graves disease. Indicated time point: newly diagnosed GD, antithyroid drugs for less than 3 months. After RNA was extracted from PBMCs, the TCR library was made from it. Building the TCR beta libraries relied on iRepertoire HTBI primers, and CDR3 regions underwent Arm-PCR. TCRdb used MiXCR to reprocess the multiplex PCR reads, holding one entry per CDR3 protein. Here the sample spans 400,000 to 450,000 distinct CDR3 sequences, around 14% being singletons. This sample was shared with a second study, whose subject was T cells in Graves' hyperthyroidism and ophthalmopathy.

The sequences come from peripheral blood mononuclear cells (PBMCs), collected at new diagnosis, from a patient treated with antithyroid drugs. The source is a woman aged 25 to 45 with Graves disease.

This clonotype showed up many times. The genes are TRBV13 and TRBJ2-5; D not resolved. The CDR3 contains 14 residues. Trimming took 0 bases from V and 1 from J, leaving 6 bases between them. Germline V gives CDR1 PRHDT, CDR2 FYEKMQ (reference sequence). The CDR3: CASSLGHSQETQYF. Here the CDR3 DNA reads TGTGCCAGCAGCTTAGGCCACAGCCAAGAGACCCAGTACTTC. The full variable domain, in which reference TRBV13 and TRBJ2-5 provide the parts outside the CDR3, is AAGVIQSPRHLIKEKRETATLKCYPIPRHDTVYWYQQGPGQDPQFLISFYEKMQSDKGSIPDRFSAQQFSDYHSELNMSSLELGDSALYFCASSLGHSQETQYFGPGTRLLVL.

V gene TRBV9 combines with J gene TRBJ2-3; perhaps D is TRBD1 or TRBD2 (7 bases each). Germline V lookup: CDR1 SGDLS, CDR2 YYNGEE. The CDR3 sequence is 15 residues long. V was cut by 3 bases and J by 3 bases, with 14 bases left in between. CDR3 in amino acids: CASSGGGGFTDTQYF. CDR3 in DNA: TGTGCCAGCAGCGGGGGAGGGGGCTTTACAGATACGCAGTATTTT.

The sample holds many counts of this clonotype. This rearrangement joins TRBV2 to TRBJ2-5, with D maybe TRBD2 (5 bases). Germline V gives CDR1 SNHLY, CDR2 FYNNEI. The V end was cut by 8 bases, the J end by 4 bases, with 11 bases between. This CDR3 has 12 amino acids. The CDR3 protein is CASHEGRETQYF. The CDR3 DNA is TGTGCCAGCCATGAGGGTCGAGAGACCCAGTACTTC. Supplemented by reference TRBV2 and TRBJ2-5, the full variable domain reads EPEVTQTPSHQVTQMGQEVILRCVPISNHLYFYWYRQILGQKVEFLVSFYNNEISEKSEIFDDQFSVERPDGSNFTLKIRSTKLEDSAMYFCASHEGRETQYFGPGTRLLVL.

The chain combines TRBV20-1 with TRBJ2-1; 7 bases fit TRBD2. Germline V gene sequence: CDR1 DFQATT, CDR2 SNEGSKA (reference sequence). Trimming removed 8 bases from V and 0 bases from J; junction bases left unmatched: 10. CDR3 size: 15 residues. DNA of the CDR3: TGCAGTACCCCATCGGCGGGAGTCTCCTACAATGAGCAGTTCTTC. Translated: CSTPSAGVSYNEQFF.

This clonotype was seen repeatedly, ten times or more. The chain links TRBV20-1 to TRBJ1-5; tentative D call: TRBD1 (5 bases). Germline V lookup: CDR1 DFQATT, CDR2 SNEGSKA (reference sequence). The CDR3 spans 15 residues. Trimming pared 3 bases from V and 1 base from J, leaving 13 bases between. The DNA for the CDR3 is TGCAGTGCTAGCCCCCGACAGAGGAGCAATCAGCCCCAGCATTTT. Its translation: CSASPRQRSNQPQHF.

This clonotype has a count of ten or more. The V gene is TRBV2, the J gene TRBJ2-7, with D uncertain. CDR1 and CDR2 from the germline V gene are SNHLY and FYNNEI. Trimming stripped 8 bases from V and 5 bases from J, with 10 bases between. This CDR3 spans 11 amino acids. The CDR3 nucleotides read TGTGCCAGCCTAAGTAATAACGAGCAGTACTTC. It encodes CASLSNNEQYF.